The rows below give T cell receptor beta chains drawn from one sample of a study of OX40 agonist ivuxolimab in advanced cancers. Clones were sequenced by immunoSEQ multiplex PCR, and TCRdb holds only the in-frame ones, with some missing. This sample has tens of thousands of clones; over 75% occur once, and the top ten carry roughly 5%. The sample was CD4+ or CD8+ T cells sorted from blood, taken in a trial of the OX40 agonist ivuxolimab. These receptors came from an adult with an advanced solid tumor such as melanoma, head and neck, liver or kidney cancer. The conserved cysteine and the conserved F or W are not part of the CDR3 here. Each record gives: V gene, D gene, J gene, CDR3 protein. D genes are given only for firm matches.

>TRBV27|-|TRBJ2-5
ASSLSGETQY
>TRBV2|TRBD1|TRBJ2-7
ATWGQGEPYEQY
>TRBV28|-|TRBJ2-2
ASRPITLAGELF
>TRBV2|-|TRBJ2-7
ASSESRDIRYEQY
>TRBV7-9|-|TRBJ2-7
ASSVGDRGISYEQY
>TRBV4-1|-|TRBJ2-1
ASREMAGFLKNEQF
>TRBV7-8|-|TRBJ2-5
ASSNLVLREETQY
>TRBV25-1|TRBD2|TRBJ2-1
ASSDQRGRLGEQF
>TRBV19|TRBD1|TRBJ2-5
ARATGKETQY
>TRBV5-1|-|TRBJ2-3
ASSLGHSTDTQY
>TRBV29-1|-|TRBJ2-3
SVEWGGRADTQY
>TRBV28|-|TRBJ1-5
TSSLPEQVSNQPQH
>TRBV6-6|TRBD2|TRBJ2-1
ASSSRLAVNNEQF
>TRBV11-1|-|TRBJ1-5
ASSLTGNQPQH
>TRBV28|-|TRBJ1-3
ASSRGLGNTIY
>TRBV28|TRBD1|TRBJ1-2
ASTGTGTGSYGYT
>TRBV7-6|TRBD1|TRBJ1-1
ASSLGGTGIIVTEAF
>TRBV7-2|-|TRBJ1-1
ASSLVSQNTEAF
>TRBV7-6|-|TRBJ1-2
ASSLAPGSLNYGYT
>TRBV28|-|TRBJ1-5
ASSIIGVASNQPQH
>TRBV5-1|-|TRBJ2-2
ASSGGGNTGELF
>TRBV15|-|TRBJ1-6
ATGSSNSPLH
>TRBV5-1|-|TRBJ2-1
ASSLDGGAGDEQF
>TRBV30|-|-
AWSVIPVGEQY
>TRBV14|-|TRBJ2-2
ASSQALGLRGGELF
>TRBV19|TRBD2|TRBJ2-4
ASNQAGEKNIQY
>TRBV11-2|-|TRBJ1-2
ASSLAGAYGYT
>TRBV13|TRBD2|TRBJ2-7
ASSLGSASGFSSYEQY
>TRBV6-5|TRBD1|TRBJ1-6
ASRRRTGDNSPLH
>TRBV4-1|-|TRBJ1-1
ASSQTPRGNTEAF
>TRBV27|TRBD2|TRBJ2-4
ASSLGRGGKNIQY
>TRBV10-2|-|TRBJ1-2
ASSTGRGYT
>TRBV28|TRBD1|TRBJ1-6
ASNGQGDYNSPLH
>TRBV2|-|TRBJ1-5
ASSVGNQPQH
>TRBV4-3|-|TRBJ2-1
ASSQAGLGINNEQF
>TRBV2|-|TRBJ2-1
ASSVAWGSYNEQF
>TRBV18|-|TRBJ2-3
ASSTGGSVVADTQY
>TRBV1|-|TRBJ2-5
TSRDRGGETQY
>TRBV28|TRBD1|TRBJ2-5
ASTSRGTGFQETQY
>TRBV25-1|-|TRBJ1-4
ASSRVWGSNEKLF
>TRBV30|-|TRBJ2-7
AWSPRGNYEQY
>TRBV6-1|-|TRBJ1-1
ASSVNMNTEAF
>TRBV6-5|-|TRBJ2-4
ASSYRGAGNIQY
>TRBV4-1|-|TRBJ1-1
ASSQQDDFMNTEAF
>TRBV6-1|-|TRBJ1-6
ASYNRNSPLH
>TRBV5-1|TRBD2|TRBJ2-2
ASSLAGGNTGELF
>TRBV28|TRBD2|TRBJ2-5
ASNLIPGRVEETQY
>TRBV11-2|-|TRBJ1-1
ASSWGRGAF
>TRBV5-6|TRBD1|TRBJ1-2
ASSSGQANYGYT
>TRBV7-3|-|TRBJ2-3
ASSRTYGTSTDTQY
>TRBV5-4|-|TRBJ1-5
ASSLQGNQPQH
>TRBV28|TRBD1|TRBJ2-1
ASGAGGWDYNEQF
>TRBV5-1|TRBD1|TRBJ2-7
ASSLSLGTGGFSYEQY
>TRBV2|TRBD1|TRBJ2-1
ASSEVGQGWAEQF